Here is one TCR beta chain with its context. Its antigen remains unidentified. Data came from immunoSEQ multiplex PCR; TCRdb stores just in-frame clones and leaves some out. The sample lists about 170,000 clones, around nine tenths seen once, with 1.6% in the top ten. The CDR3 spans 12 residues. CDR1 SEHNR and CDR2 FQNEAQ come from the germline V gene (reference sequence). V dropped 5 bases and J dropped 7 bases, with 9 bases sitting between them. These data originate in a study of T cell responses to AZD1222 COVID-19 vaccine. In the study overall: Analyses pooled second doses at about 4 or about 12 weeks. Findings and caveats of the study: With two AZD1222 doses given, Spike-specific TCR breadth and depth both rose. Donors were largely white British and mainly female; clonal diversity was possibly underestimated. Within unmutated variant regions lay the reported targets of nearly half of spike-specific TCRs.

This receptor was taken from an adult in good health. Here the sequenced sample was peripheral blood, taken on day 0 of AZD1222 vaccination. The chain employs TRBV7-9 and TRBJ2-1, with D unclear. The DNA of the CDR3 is TGTGCCAGCAGCCTTTTAAGGAATGAGCAGTTCTTC. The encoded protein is CASSLLRNEQFF.